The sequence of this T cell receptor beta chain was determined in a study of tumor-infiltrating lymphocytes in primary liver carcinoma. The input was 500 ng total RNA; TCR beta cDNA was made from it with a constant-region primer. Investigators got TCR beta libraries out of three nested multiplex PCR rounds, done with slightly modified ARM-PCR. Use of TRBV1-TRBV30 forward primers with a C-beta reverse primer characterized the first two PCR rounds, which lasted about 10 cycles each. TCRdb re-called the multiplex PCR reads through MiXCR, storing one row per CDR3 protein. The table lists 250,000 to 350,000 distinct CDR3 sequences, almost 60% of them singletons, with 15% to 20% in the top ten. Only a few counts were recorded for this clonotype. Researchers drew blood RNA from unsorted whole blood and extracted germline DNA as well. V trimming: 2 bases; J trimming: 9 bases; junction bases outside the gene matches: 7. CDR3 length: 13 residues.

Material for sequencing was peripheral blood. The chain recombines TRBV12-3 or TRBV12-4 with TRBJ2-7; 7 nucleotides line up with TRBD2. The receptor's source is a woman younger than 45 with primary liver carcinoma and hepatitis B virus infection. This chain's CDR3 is CASSLKRDHVQYF. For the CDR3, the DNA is TGTGCCAGCAGTTTAAAGCGGGACCACGTGCAGTACTTC.